This is a list of T cell receptor beta chains from one sample in a study of tumour-infiltrating T cells in Burkitt lymphoma. Method: immunoSEQ multiplex PCR; TCRdb's copy keeps in-frame clones and lacks some. The table includes approximately 15,000 clones, roughly 80% detected once. The material sequenced was tumor tissue. The receptors were gathered from a human donor with diffuse large B-cell lymphoma. Each CDR3 is given with its conserved first and last residue. D genes are given only for firm matches. Clone size is shown for a subset of rows, as once, few, many or a class of expanded clone.

16,TRBD1,.,TRBV6-5,TRBJ2-1,TGTGCCAGCAGTTTGACAGGGTTGAGCTCCTACAATGAGCAGTTCTTC,CASSLTGLSSYNEQFF
15,.,.,TRBV5-1,TRBJ1-1,TGCGCCAGCAGCCCACCTGAGAGGGGGAACACTGAAGCTTTCTTT,CASSPPERGNTEAFF
13,TRBD1,.,TRBV2,TRBJ2-7,TGTGCCGTACCGGGACAGCAGGACTACGAGCAGTACTTC,CAVPGQQDYEQYF
14,.,once,TRBV12-5,TRBJ2-2,TGTGCTAGTGGTTTAGGAGGAAACGCCGGGGAGCTGTTTTTT,CASGLGGNAGELFF
15,.,.,TRBV19,TRBJ1-5,TGTGCCAGTTCTGATCAGGGATATAGCAATCAGCCCCAGCATTTT,CASSDQGYSNQPQHF
15,.,.,TRBV7-8,TRBJ1-1,TGTGCCAGCAGCTTAGTGCCGGGGCGGAGCACTGAAGCTTTCTTT,CASSLVPGRSTEAFF
15,TRBD2,.,TRBV11-2,TRBJ2-7,TGTGCCAGCAGCTCGACTAGCGGGAATACCTACGAGCAGTACTTC,CASSSTSGNTYEQYF
15,TRBD2,.,TRBV27,TRBJ2-1,TGTGCCAGCAGTCTAGCGGGAGGGATATCGAATGAGCAGTTCTTC,CASSLAGGISNEQFF
15,TRBD1,few,TRBV5-1,TRBJ2-1,TGCGCCAGCAGCGCAAGGGGGCTCTCCTACAATGAGCAGTTCTTC,CASSARGLSYNEQFF
12,.,.,TRBV19,TRBJ1-2,TGTGCCAGTAGTGACAGTTTCTATGGCTACACCTTC,CASSDSFYGYTF
15,.,once,TRBV4-2,TRBJ2-1,TGTGCCAGCAGCCAAGAACTCCTTCGGGACAATGAGCAGTTCTTC,CASSQELLRDNEQFF
14,.,.,TRBV7-9,TRBJ2-3,TGTGCCAGCAGCTTAGACAGCTGGGGAGATACGCAGTATTTT,CASSLDSWGDTQYF
15,.,.,TRBV15,TRBJ1-3,TGTGCCACCAGCTCCCTGGGGTCGATTGGAAACACCATATATTTT,CATSSLGSIGNTIYF
15,TRBD1,.,TRBV29-1,TRBJ2-1,TGCAGCGTCCGAACTAGCTCCCGGGGACAGGATGGACAGTTCTTC,CSVRTSSRGQDGQFF
14,.,.,TRBV27,TRBJ2-7,TGTGCCAGCAGTGCCTCCCCCCTCTCCTACGAGCAGTACTTC,CASSASPLSYEQYF
13,.,.,TRBV29-1,TRBJ2-7,TGCAGCGTTCGGACGGAACTTTCCTACGAGCAGTACTTC,CSVRTELSYEQYF
15,.,.,TRBV6-5,TRBJ2-1,TGTGCCAGCAGTTACGGCGGTAGCTCCTACAATGAGCAGTTCTTC,CASSYGGSSYNEQFF
13,.,.,TRBV7-8,TRBJ1-5,TGTGCCAGCAGCTTAGGCAGGACCGAGGCCCAGCATTTT,CASSLGRTEAQHF
19,.,.,TRBV7-2,TRBJ2-6,TGTGCCAGCAGCTTAGCGAGCCCCATATTACAGTCTGGGGCCAACGTCCTGACTTTC,CASSLASPILQSGANVLTF
17,.,.,TRBV2,TRBJ1-2,TGTGCCAGCAGTGAAGACTGGGGGCTTGGGGCCTTCTATGGCTACACCTTC,CASSEDWGLGAFYGYTF
14,.,.,TRBV4-3,TRBJ2-7,TGCGCCAGCAGCCAAGATCTGGGAACCTACGAGCAGTACTTC,CASSQDLGTYEQYF
19,.,.,TRBV5-1,TRBJ2-3,TGCGCCAGGGATCAGGGGCTTTCGGGATTAAGCGGGGCCACAGATACGCAGTATTTT,CARDQGLSGLSGATDTQYF
11,.,.,TRBV19,TRBJ1-1,TGTGCCAGCACCCCGGGGACTGAAGCTTTCTTT,CASTPGTEAFF
14,.,.,TRBV6-5,TRBJ1-1,TGTGCCAGCAGTTCCCCGGGACACCCGAATGAAGCTTTCTTT,CASSSPGHPNEAFF
14,TRBD2,.,TRBV9,TRBJ2-1,TGTGCCAGCAGCGGACGGGAGGGCCACAATGAGCAGTTCTTC,CASSGREGHNEQFF
16,.,.,TRBV5-6,TRBJ1-2,TGTGCCAGCAGCCCGGTGGAGATTAGTTCTAACTATGGCTACACCTTC,CASSPVEISSNYGYTF
15,.,.,TRBV18,TRBJ1-2,TGTGCCAGCTCACCAGACGACACAGTAACATATGGCTACACCTTC,CASSPDDTVTYGYTF
18,TRBD1,.,TRBV14,TRBJ2-1,TGTGCCAGCAGCCAAGGGGGGACAGGGAGTAAATCCTACAATGAGCAGTTCTTC,CASSQGGTGSKSYNEQFF
13,.,.,TRBV27,TRBJ2-1,TGTGCCAGCAGTTTATCCCCTAACAATGAGCAGTTCTTC,CASSLSPNNEQFF
13,TRBD1,.,TRBV5-1,TRBJ2-1,TGCGCCAGCACCCAGGGGGCGTACAATGAGCAGTTCTTC,CASTQGAYNEQFF
15,TRBD1,.,TRBV27,TRBJ1-2,TGTGCCAGCAGAATATGGGACAGGGGTGTCTATGGCTACACCTTC,CASRIWDRGVYGYTF
13,.,once,TRBV7-6,TRBJ2-7,TGTGCCAGCAGCTCATCACAGGGATACGAGCAGTACTTC,CASSSSQGYEQYF
14,TRBD2,.,TRBV7-2,TRBJ2-7,TGTGCCAGCAGCCGGACTAGCTCGCATCGCGAGCAGTACTTC,CASSRTSSHREQYF
17,TRBD1,.,TRBV30,TRBJ1-2,TGTGCCTGGAGTCTTTCCCGGGACAGGAAATTCCTGGGCGGCTACACCTTC,CAWSLSRDRKFLGGYTF
14,TRBD2,.,TRBV29-1,TRBJ2-2,TGCAGCGCCGAAGCGGGAGGAGCAGCCGGGGAGCTGTTTTTT,CSAEAGGAAGELFF
15,TRBD1,few,TRBV7-7,TRBJ2-5,TGTGCTAGCAGCTTAGGCCAGGGGGCGGGAGAGACCCAGTACTTC,CASSLGQGAGETQYF
17,TRBD2,.,TRBV9,TRBJ2-3,TGTGCCAGCAGCGAGTACCTTAGCGGGAGTGGGGCAGATACGCAGTATTTT,CASSEYLSGSGADTQYF
14,.,.,TRBV6-6,TRBJ1-1,TGTGCCAGCAGTCCCGGGGGGATGAACACTGAAGCTTTCTTT,CASSPGGMNTEAFF
13,.,.,TRBV19,TRBJ1-2,TGTGCCAGCAAGAGTCCGCAAAACTATGGCTACACCTTC,CASKSPQNYGYTF